This TCR beta chain came from a study of T-cell memory formation after mild COVID-19. The CDR3 runs 13 residues. Looked up from germline, CDR1 is SNHLY and CDR2 is FYNNEI. Comment on this clonotype: Relative to the germline gene, one junction end is altered; a read error may explain this.

A 5'RACE reaction primed in the constant segment made cDNA libraries of TCR alpha and TCR beta, and these carried sample barcodes and UMIs. Each CDR3 protein gets one entry after TCRdb re-called the 5' RACE reads with MiXCR. The sample has over 250,000 distinct CDR3 sequences, around a sixth seen once. This sequence joins TRBV2 and TRBJ2-4; TRBD2 agrees at 9 bases. The sample was PBMCs or a T cell subset sorted from them (not recorded which). This clonotype was sampled from a man aged 18 to 30 who had mild COVID-19 (a few samples of this study predate the infection). Cell type and time point are not known. The CDR3 nucleotides read TGTGCCAGCAGTGAATTGGGCGGGGGGGCTAAGAACTTC. Translation: CASSELGGGAKNF.